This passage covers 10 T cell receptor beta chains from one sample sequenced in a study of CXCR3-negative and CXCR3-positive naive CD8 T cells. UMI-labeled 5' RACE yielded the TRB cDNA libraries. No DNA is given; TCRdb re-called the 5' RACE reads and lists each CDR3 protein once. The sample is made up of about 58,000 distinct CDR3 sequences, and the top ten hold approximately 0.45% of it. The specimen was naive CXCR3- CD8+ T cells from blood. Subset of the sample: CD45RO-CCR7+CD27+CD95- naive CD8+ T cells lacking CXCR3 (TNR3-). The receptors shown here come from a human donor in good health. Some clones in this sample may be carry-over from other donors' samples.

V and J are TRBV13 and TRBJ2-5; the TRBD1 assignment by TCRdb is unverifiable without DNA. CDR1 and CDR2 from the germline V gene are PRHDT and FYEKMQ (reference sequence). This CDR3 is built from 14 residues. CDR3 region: CASSPDREQETQYF. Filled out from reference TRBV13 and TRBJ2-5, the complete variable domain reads AAGVIQSPRHLIKEKRETATLKCYPIPRHDTVYWYQQGPGQDPQFLISFYEKMQSDKGSIPDRFSAQQFSDYHSELNMSSLELGDSALYFCASSPDREQETQYFGPGTRLLVL.

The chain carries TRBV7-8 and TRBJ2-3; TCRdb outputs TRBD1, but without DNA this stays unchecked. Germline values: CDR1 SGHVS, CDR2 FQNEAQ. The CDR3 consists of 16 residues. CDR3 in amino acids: CASSLVSLSHTDTQYF.

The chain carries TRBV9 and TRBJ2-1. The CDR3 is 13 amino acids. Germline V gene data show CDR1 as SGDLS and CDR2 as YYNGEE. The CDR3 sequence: CASSVVTADEQFF.

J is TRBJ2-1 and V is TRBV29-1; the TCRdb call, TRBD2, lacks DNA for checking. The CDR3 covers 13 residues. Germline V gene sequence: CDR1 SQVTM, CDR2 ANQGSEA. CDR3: CSVALGTRNEQFF.

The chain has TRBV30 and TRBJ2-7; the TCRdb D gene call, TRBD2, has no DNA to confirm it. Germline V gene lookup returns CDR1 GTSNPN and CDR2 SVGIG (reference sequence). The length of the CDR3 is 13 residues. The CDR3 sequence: CAWSVGGGYEQYF.

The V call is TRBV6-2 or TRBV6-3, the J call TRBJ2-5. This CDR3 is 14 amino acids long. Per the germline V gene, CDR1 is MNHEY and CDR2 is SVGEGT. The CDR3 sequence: CATRILGGEETQYF.

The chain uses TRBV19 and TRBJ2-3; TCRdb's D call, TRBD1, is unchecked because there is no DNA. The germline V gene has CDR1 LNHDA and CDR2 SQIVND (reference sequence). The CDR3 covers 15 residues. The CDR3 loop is CASSIDDSRTDTQYF.

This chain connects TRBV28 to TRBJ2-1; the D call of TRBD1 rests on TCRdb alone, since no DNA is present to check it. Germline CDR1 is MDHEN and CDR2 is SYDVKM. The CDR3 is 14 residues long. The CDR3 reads CASIGRDRVHEQFF. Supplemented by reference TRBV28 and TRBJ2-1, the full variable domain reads DVKVTQSSRYLVKRTGEKVFLECVQDMDHENMFWYRQDPGLGLRLIYFSYDVKMKEKGDIPEGYSVSREKKERFSLILESASTNQTSMYLCASIGRDRVHEQFFGPGTRLTVL.

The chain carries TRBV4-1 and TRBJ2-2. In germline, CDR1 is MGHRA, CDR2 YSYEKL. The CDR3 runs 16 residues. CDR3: CASSQVWADNTGELFF.

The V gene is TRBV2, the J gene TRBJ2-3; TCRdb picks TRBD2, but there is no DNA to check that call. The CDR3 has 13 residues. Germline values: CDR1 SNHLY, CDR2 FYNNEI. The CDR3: CASRAGSTDTQYF.